This T cell receptor beta chain was documented in a study of blood T cell repertoires in COVID-19. Study in general: Nucleic acid was either cDNA or gDNA, and it came from T cells, B-cell-depleted T cells, or PBMCs.

TCRdb keeps only in-frame clones here, not all; method: immunoSEQ multiplex PCR. The data hold under 250,000 clones, with around 89% observed a single time. Participants spanned ages about 18 to 100 years and resided in about 25 US areas. This CDR3 has 17 residues. Trimming shortened V by 0 bases and J by 1 base, and 14 bases separated the two germline ends. Germline values: CDR1 SGDLS, CDR2 YYNGEE. This receptor was obtained from a woman aged 18-29 years in a cohort exposed to, infected with or recovered from COVID-19 (not recorded which). The V and J genes are TRBV9 and TRBJ1-5; D is undetermined. Material for sequencing was PBMCs or T cells enriched from blood (not recorded which). CDR3: CASSVGDGLLSNQPQHF. The CDR3 region has the DNA TGTGCCAGCAGCGTAGGCGATGGGCTGTTGAGCAATCAGCCCCAGCATTTT.